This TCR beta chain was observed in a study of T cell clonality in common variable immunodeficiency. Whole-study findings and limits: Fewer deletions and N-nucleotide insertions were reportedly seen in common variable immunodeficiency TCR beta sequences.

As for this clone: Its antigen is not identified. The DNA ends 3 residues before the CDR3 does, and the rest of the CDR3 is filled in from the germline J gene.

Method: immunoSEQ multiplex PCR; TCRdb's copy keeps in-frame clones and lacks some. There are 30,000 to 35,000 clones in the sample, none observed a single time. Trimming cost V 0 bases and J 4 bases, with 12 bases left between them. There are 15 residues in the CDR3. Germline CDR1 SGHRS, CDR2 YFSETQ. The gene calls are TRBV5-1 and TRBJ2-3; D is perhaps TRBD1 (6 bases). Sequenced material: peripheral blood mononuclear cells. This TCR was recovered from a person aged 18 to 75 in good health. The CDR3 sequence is CASSLDGGRADTQYF. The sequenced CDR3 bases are TGCGCCAGCAGCTTGGATGGGGGCCGGGCAGATACG.